This T cell receptor (beta chain) was sequenced for a study of blood T cell repertoires in COVID-19. Study summary: From the United States, Italy and Spain came samples of acute and convalescent COVID-19. Sources were T cells, B-cell-depleted T cells, or PBMCs; the material itself was cDNA or gDNA.

As processed by the authors: Estimation of nucleated cell counts relied on the amplification of reference gene primers. TCRdb's table, derived via immunoSEQ multiplex PCR, lists solely in-frame clones and lacks some. V and J calls and clone size are those listed in that table; D and trimming were worked out from the DNA. Seen here are some 26,000 clones, roughly 90% observed once, and the top ten hold approximately 2.6%. There are 16 residues in the CDR3. The junction had 5 bases not matched to a gene; V was cut back by 4 bases and J by 1 base. Per the germline V gene, CDR1 is KGHSH and CDR2 is LQKENI.

The V call is TRBV18, the J call TRBJ1-4; 8 nucleotides align to TRBD1. The material sequenced was peripheral blood. This sequence originates from a human donor in a cohort sampled during active COVID-19. Here the CDR3 reads CASSRDRMGTNEKLFF. The CDR3 bases are TGTGCCAGCTCACGGGACAGGATGGGAACTAATGAAAAACTGTTTTTT.